The table lists the clone carrying this T cell receptor beta chain with a few counts. Each participant's cohort was designated according to participant-reported clinical history. Recovery meant two consecutive negative NP/OP PCR tests, professional clearance, or resolved symptoms. This specimen comes from a study of blood T cell repertoires in COVID-19. Study background: Samples taken during acute and convalescent COVID-19 were collected in the United States, Italy and Spain.

The repertoire was sequenced with immunoSEQ multiplex PCR; TCRdb's copy has only in-frame clones and lacks some. The sample lists over 250,000 clones; approximately 90% were seen once. The CDR3 has 13 amino acids. Trimming removed 7 bases at V and 6 bases at J, with 12 bases between. The germline V gene encodes CDR1 LNHDA and CDR2 SQIVND (reference sequence). The sequenced sample was PBMCs or T cells enriched from blood (not recorded which). The chain uses TRBV19 and TRBJ2-2; D is perhaps TRBD2 (6 bases). The TCR comes from a woman aged 18-29 years who had recovered from COVID-19. The CDR3 region has the DNA TGTGCCAGTACTTTGACGGGGGCCGGGGAGCTGTTTTTT. Protein sequence: CASTLTGAGELFF.